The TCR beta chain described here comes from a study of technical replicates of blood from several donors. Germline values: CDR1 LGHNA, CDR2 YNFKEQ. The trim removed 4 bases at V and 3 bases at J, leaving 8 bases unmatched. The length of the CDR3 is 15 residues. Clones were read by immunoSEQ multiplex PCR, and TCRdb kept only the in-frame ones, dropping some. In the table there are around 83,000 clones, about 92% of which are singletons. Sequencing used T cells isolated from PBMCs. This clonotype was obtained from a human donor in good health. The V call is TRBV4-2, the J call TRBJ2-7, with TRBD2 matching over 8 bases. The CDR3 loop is CASSPRSSGYYEQYF. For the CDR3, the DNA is TGTGCCAGCAGCCCACGTTCTAGCGGGTACTACGAGCAGTACTTC.